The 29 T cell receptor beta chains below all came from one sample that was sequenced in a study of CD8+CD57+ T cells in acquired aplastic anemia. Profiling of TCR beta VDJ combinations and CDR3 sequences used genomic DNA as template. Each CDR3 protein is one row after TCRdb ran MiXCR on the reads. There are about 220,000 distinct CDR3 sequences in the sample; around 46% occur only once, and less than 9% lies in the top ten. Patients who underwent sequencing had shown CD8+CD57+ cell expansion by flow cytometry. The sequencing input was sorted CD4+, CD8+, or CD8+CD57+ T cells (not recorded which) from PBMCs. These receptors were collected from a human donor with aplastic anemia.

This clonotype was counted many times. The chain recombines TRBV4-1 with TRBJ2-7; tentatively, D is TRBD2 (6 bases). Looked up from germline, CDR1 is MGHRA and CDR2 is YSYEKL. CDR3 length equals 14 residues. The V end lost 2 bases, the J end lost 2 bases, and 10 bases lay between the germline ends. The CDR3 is CASSQIGRTYEQYF. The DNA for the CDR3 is TGCGCCAGCAGCCAAATCGGGAGAACCTACGAGCAGTACTTC.

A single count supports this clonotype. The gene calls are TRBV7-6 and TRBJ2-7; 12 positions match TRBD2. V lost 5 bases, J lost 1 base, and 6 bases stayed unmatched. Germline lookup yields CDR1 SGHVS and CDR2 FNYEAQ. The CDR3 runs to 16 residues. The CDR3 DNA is TGTGCCAGCAGCAGACTAGCGGGGGACAGTTCCTACGAGCAGTACTTC. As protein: CASSRLAGDSSYEQYF.

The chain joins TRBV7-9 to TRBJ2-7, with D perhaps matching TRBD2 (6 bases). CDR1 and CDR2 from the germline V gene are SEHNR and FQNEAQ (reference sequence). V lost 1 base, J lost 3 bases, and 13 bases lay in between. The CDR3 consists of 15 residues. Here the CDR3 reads CASSLVGGSGYEQYF. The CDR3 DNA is TGTGCCAGCAGCTTAGTTGGGGGGTCGGGCTACGAGCAGTACTTC.

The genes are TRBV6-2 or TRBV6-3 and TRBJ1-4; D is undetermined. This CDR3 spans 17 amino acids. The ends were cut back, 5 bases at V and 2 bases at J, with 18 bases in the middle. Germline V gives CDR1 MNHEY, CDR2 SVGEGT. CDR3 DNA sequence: TGTGCCAGCAGTCCGCAGGCGACTTTCAATACTAATGAAAAACTGTTTTTT. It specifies CASSPQATFNTNEKLFF.

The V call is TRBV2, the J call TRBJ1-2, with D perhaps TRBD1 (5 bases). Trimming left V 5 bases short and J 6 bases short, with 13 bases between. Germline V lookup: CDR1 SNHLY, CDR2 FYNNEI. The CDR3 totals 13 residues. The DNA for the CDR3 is TGTGCCAGCAGTCCCAGGGTGTCGGATGGCTACACCTTC. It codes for CASSPRVSDGYTF.

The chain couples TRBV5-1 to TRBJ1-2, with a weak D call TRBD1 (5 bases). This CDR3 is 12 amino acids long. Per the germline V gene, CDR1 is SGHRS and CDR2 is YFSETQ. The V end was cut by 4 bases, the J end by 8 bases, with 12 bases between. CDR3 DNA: TGCGCCAGCAGCCTGGGGGGGGGAGGCTACACCTTC. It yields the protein CASSLGGGGYTF.

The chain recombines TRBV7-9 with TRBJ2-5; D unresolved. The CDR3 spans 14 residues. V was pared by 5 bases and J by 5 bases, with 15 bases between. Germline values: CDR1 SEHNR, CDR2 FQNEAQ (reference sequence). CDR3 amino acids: CASSPSDVRETQYF. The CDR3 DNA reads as TGTGCCAGCAGCCCCAGTGATGTGCGGGAGACCCAGTACTTC.

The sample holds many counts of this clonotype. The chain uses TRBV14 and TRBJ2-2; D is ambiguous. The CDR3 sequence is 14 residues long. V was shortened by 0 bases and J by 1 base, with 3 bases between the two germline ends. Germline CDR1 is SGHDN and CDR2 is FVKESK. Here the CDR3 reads CASSQDVNTGELFF. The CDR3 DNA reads TGTGCCAGCAGCCAAGATGTGAACACCGGGGAGCTGTTTTTT.

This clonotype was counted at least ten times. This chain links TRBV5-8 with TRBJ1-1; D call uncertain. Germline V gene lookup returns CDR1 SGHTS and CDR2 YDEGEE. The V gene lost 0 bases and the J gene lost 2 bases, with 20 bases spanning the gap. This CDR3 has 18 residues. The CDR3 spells CASSLGRIRFGDNTEAFF. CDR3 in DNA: TGTGCCAGCAGCTTGGGAAGGATACGCTTCGGGGATAACACTGAAGCTTTCTTT. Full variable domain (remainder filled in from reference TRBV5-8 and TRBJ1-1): EAGVTQSPTHLIKTRGQQATLRCSPISGHTSVYWYQQALGLGLQFLLWYDEGEERNRGNFPPRFSGRQFPNYSSELNVNALELEDSALYLCASSLGRIRFGDNTEAFFGQGTRLTVV.

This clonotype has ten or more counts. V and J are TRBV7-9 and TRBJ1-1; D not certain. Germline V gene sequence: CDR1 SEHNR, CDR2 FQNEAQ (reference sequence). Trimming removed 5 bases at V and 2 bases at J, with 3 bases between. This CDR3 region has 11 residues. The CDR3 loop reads CASSANTEAFF. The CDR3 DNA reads TGTGCCAGCAGCGCAAACACTGAAGCTTTCTTT.

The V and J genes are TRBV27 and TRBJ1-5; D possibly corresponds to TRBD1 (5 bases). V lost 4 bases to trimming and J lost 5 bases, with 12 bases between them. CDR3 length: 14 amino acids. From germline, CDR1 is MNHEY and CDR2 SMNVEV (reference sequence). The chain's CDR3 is CASSYQGWDQPQHF. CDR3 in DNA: TGTGCCAGCAGTTATCAGGGTTGGGATCAGCCCCAGCATTTT.

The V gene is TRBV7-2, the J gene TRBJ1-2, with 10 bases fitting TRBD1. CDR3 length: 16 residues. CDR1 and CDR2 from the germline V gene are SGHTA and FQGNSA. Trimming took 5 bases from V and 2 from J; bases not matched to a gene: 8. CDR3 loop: CASSIAGTGENYGYTF. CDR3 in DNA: TGTGCCAGCAGCATTGCAGGGACAGGGGAAAACTATGGCTACACCTTC.

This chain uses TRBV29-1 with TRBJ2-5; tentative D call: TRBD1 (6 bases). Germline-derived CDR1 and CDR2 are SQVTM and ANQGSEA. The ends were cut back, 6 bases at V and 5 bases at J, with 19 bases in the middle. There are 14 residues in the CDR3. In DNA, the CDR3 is TGCAGCGTAATTGGTCTAACAGGGTTGGAGACCCAGTACTTC. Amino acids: CSVIGLTGLETQYF.

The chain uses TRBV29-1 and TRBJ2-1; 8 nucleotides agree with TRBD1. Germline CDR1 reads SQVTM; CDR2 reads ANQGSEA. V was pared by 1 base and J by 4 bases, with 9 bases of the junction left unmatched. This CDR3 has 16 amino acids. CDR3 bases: TGCAGCGTTGAAGGGGCCGAGGACAGGGTGTACAATGAGCAGTTCTTC. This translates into CSVEGAEDRVYNEQFF.

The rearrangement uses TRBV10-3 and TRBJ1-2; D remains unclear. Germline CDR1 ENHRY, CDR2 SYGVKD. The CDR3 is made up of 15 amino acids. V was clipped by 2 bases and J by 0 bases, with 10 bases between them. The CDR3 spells CAISEGSSANYGYTF. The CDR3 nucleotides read TGTGCCATCAGTGAGGGGTCGTCGGCTAACTATGGCTACACCTTC.

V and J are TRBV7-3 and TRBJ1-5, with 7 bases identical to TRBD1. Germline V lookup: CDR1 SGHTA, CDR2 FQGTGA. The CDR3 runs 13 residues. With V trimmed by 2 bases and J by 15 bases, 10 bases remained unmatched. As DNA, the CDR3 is TGTGCCAGCAGCTTAGTACAGGGGACCTGGTTGCATTTT. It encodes CASSLVQGTWLHF.

The CDR3 region is CASSEAWSASGPTDTQYF. The CDR3 nucleotides read TGTGCCAGCAGTGAAGCGTGGTCGGCTAGCGGGCCCACAGATACGCAGTATTTT. This chain links TRBV2 with TRBJ2-3; 8 bases match TRBD2. The CDR3 has 18 amino acids. Looked up from germline, CDR1 is SNHLY and CDR2 is FYNNEI. The J segment lost 2 bases and the V segment lost 0 bases, leaving 10 bases of the junction unmatched.

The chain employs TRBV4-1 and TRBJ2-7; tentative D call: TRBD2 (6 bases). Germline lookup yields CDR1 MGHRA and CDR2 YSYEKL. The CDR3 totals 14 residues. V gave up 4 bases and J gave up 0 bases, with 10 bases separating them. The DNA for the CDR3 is TGCGCCAGCAGCCCGACCGGGGGCTCCTACGAGCAGTACTTC. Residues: CASSPTGGSYEQYF.

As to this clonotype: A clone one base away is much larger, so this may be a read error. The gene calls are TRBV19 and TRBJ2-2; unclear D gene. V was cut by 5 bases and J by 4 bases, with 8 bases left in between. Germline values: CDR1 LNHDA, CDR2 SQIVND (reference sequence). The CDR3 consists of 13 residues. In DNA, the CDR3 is TGTGCCAGTAGTGTAATGAGCACCGGGGAGCTGTTTTTT. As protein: CASSVMSTGELFF.

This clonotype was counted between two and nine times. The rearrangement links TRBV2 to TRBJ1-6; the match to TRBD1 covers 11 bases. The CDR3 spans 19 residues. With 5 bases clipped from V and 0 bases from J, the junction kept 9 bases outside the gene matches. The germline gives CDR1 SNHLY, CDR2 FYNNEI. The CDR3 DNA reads TGTGCCAGCAGTTTGGGGACAGGGGGAGCGAGCTCCTATAATTCACCCCTCCACTTT. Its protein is CASSLGTGGASSYNSPLHF.

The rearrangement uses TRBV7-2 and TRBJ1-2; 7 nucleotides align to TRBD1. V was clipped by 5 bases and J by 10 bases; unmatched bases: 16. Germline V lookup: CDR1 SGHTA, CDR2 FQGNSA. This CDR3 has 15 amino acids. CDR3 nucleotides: TGTGCCAGCAGCCAGAGCGACAGGGCAGTAAGCCTCTACACCTTC. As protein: CASSQSDRAVSLYTF.

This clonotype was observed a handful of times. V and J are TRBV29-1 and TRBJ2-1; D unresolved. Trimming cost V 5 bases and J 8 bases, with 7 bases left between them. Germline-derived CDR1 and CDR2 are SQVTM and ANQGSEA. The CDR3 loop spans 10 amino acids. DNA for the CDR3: TGCAGCGTTAGTGGGGATGAGCAGTTCTTC. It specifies CSVSGDEQFF.

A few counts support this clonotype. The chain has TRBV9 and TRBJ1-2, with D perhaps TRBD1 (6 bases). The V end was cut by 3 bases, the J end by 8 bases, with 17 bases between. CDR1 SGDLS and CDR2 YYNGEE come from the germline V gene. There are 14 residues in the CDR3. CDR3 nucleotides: TGTGCCAGCAGCGCCCCTACAGAGGGGGGAGGCTACACCTTC. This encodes CASSAPTEGGGYTF.

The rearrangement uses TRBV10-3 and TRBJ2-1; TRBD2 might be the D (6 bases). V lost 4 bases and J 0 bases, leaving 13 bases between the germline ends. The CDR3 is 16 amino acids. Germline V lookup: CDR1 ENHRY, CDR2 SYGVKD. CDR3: CAISGARGSSYNEQFF. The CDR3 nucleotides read TGTGCCATCAGTGGCGCCCGGGGGAGCTCCTACAATGAGCAGTTCTTC.

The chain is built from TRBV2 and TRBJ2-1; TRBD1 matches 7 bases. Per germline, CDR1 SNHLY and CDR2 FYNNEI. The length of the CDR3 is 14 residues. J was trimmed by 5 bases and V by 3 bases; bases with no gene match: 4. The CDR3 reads CASSETGTNNEQFF. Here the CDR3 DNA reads TGTGCCAGCAGTGAGACAGGGACGAACAATGAGCAGTTCTTC. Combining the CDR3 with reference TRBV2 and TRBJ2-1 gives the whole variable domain EPEVTQTPSHQVTQMGQEVILRCVPISNHLYFYWYRQILGQKVEFLVSFYNNEISEKSEIFDDQFSVERPDGSNFTLKIRSTKLEDSAMYFCASSETGTNNEQFFGPGTRLTVL.

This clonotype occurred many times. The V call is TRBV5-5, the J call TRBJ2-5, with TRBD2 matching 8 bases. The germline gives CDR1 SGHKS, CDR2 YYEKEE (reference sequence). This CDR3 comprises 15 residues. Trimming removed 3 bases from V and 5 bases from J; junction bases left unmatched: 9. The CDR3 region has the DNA TGTGCCAGCAGCTCCGGTCCGCGGGGGGATGAGACCCAGTACTTC. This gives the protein CASSSGPRGDETQYF.

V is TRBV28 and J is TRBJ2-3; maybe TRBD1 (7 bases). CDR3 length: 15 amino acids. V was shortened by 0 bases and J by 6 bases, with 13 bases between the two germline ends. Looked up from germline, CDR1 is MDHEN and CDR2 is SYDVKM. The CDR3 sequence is CASSLWGRGVDTQYF. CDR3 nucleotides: TGTGCCAGCAGTTTATGGGGCAGGGGGGTGGATACGCAGTATTTT.

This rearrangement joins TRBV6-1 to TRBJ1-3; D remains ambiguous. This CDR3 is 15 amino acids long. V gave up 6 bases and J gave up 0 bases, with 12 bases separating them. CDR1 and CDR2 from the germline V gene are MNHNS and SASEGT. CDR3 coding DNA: TGTGCCAGCAGGGAGGTGTTGAGCTCTGGAAACACCATATATTTT. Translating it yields CASREVLSSGNTIYF.

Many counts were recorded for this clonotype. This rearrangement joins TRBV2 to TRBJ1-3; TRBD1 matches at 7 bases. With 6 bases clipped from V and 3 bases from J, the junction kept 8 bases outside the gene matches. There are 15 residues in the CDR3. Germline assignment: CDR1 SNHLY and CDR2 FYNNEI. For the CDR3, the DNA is TGTGCCAGCAGAACTGGGACAGACTTTGGAAACACCATATATTTT. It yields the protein CASRTGTDFGNTIYF. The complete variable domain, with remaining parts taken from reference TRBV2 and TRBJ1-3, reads EPEVTQTPSHQVTQMGQEVILRCVPISNHLYFYWYRQILGQKVEFLVSFYNNEISEKSEIFDDQFSVERPDGSNFTLKIRSTKLEDSAMYFCASRTGTDFGNTIYFGEGSWLTVV.